These T cell receptor beta chains were read from a single sample in a study of T cells in Graves' hyperthyroidism and ophthalmopathy. TCRdb ran MiXCR on the multiplex PCR reads and lists one entry per CDR3 protein. The sample includes roughly 570,000 distinct CDR3 sequences, around 42% of them seen just once. The sequenced sample consisted of peripheral blood or thyroid tissue (not recorded which). The source of these receptors is a woman aged 18-30 years with Graves' hyperthyroidism. CDR3s include the opening cysteine and the closing phenylalanine or tryptophan. D genes are given only for firm matches. Expanded clones get a size class; other rows say once, few or many, or leave the size out.

d_call	v_call	clone_size	j_call	cdr3_aa	cdr3_nt
-	TRBV20-1	-	TRBJ1-1	CSASPRNTEAFF	TGCAGTGCCAGTCCGAGAAACACTGAAGCTTTCTTC
-	TRBV7-2	-	TRBJ2-2	CASSIPGTGELFF	TGTGCCAGCAGTATCCCCGGGACCGGGGAGCTGTTTTTT
-	TRBV7-2	many	TRBJ1-1	CASRAPTMNTEAFF	TGTGCCAGCCGTGCCCCGACGATGAACACTGAAGCTTTCTTT
TRBD1	TRBV5-6	few	TRBJ1-2	CASSRTGGENGYTF	TGTGCCAGCAGCCGCACAGGGGGCGAGAATGGCTACACCTTC
-	TRBV20-1	-	TRBJ1-2	CSAISDRWDYGYTF	TGCAGTGCTATTAGCGACAGGTGGGACTATGGCTACACCTTC
-	TRBV9	-	TRBJ1-2	CASSVGGRPYGYTF	TGTGCCAGCAGCGTGGGAGGGCGGCCCTACGGCTACACCTTC
-	TRBV27	-	TRBJ2-1	CASSRLAEYNEQFF	TGTGCCAGCAGCCGCTTAGCGGAATACAATGAGCAGTTCTTC
TRBD1	TRBV29-1	-	TRBJ1-5	CSASQGGYRQPQHF	TGCAGCGCTAGCCAGGGGGGGTATAGGCAGCCCCAGCATTTT
-	TRBV4-1	many	TRBJ2-5	CASSHEGAVKGETQYF	TGCGCCAGCAGCCATGAAGGAGCGGTCAAAGGAGAGACCCAGTACTTC
-	TRBV7-2	-	TRBJ2-7	CASSPSGTGYSYEQYF	TGTGCCAGCAGCCCTAGCGGGACAGGATACTCCTACGAGCAGTACTTC
-	TRBV7-2	-	TRBJ1-3	CASRATGFSGNTIYF	TGTGCCAGCAGAGCAACAGGGTTCTCTGGAAACACCATATATTTT
-	TRBV2	few	TRBJ2-6	CASRVDSGANVLTF	TGTGCCAGCAGAGTCGACTCTGGGGCCAACGTCCTGACTTTC
TRBD2	TRBV2	many	TRBJ2-3	CASSSGVDTQYF	TGTGCCAGCAGTAGCGGGGTAGATACGCAGTATTTT
TRBD1	TRBV20-1	-	TRBJ1-4	CSASDREGGEKLFF	TGCAGTGCCTCAGACAGGGAGGGCGGTGAAAAACTGTTTTTT
-	TRBV6-6	many	TRBJ1-3	CASSSQEKGNTIYF	TGTGCCAGCAGTAGTCAGGAAAAGGGAAACACCATATATTTT
-	TRBV5-4	many	TRBJ2-7	CASSLEGRGGEQYF	TGTGCCAGCAGCTTGGAGGGCAGGGGAGGCGAGCAGTACTTC
-	TRBV19	few	TRBJ2-1	CASSILAATDNEQFF	TGTGCCAGTAGTATCTTAGCGGCCACCGATAATGAGCAGTTCTTC
-	TRBV18	-	TRBJ1-4	CASSPKQDNEKLFF	TGTGCCAGCTCACCAAAACAAGATAATGAAAAACTGTTTTTT
TRBD2	TRBV3-1	-	TRBJ2-3	CASSLPGTSVTGDTQYF	TGTGCCAGCAGCCTTCCCGGGACTAGCGTTACTGGAGATACGCAGTATTTT